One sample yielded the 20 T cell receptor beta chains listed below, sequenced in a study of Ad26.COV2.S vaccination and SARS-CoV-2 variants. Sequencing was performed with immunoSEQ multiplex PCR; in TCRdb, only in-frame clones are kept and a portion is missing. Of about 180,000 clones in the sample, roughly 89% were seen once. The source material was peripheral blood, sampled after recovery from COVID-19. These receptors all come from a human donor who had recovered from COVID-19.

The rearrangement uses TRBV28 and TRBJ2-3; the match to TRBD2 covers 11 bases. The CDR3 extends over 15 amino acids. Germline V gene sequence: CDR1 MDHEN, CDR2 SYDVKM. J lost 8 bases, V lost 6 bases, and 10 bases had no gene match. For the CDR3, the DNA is TGTGCCAGCAGGCCCGGGACTAGCGGTTCAGGTACGCAGTATTTT. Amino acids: CASRPGTSGSGTQYF. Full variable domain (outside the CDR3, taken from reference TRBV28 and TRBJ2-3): DVKVTQSSRYLVKRTGEKVFLECVQDMDHENMFWYRQDPGLGLRLIYFSYDVKMKEKGDIPEGYSVSREKKERFSLILESASTNQTSMYLCASRPGTSGSGTQYFGPGTRLTVL.

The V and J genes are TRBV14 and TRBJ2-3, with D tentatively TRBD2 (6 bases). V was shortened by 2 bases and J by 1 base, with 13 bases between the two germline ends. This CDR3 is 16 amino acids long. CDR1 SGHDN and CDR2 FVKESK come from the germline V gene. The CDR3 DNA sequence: TGTGCCAGCAGCCAATTCGCGACGGGGGGCACAGATACGCAGTATTTT. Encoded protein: CASSQFATGGTDTQYF.

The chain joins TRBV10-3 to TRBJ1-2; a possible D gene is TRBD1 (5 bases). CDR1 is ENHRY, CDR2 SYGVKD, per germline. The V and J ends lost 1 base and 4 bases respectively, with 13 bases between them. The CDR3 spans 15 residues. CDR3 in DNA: TGTGCCATCAGTGAGTTTAGGGGTGAGTCCTATGGCTACACCTTC. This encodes CAISEFRGESYGYTF.

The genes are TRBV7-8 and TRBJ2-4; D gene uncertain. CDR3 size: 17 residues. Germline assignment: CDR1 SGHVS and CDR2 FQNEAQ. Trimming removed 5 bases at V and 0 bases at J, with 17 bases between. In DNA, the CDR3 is TGTGCCAGCAGCCCCACCTACTCGGACGCAGCCAAAAACATTCAGTACTTC. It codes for CASSPTYSDAAKNIQYF.

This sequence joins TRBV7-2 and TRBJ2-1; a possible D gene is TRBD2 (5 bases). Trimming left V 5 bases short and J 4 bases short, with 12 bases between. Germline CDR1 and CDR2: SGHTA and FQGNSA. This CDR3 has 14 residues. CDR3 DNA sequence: TGTGCCAGCAGCCCCGGGATAGCTTACAATGAGCAGTTCTTC. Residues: CASSPGIAYNEQFF.

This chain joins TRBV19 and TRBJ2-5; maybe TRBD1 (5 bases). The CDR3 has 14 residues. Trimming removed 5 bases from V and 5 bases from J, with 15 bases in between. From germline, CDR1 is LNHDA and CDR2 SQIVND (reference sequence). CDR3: CASSVGRTTETQYF. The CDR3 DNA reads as TGTGCCAGTAGTGTTGGACGGACAACGGAGACCCAGTACTTC.

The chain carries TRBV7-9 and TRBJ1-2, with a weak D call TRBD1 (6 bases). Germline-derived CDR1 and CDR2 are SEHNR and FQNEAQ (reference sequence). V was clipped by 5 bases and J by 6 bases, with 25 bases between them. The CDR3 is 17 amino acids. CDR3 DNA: TGTGCCAGCAGCGAAAACCCTCTCGTGGGGGCGAGGGATGGCTACACCTTC. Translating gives CASSENPLVGARDGYTF.

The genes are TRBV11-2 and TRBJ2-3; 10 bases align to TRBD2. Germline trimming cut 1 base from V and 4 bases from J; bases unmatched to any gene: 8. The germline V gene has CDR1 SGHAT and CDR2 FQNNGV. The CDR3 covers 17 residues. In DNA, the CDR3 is TGTGCCAGCAGCTTAGTAGGAGTAGCGGGAGGAGCAGATACGCAGTATTTT. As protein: CASSLVGVAGGADTQYF.

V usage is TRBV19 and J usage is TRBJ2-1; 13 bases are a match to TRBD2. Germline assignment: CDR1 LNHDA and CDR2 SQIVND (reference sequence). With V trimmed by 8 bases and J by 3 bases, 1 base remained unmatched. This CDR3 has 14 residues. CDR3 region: CASRTSGSYNEQFF. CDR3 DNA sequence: TGTGCCAGTCGGACTAGCGGGAGCTACAATGAGCAGTTCTTC. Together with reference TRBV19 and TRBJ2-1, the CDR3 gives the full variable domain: DGGITQSPKYLFRKEGQNVTLSCEQNLNHDAMYWYRQDPGQGLRLIYYSQIVNDFQKGDIAEGYSVSREKKESFPLTVTSAQKNPTAFYLCASRTSGSYNEQFFGPGTRLTVL.

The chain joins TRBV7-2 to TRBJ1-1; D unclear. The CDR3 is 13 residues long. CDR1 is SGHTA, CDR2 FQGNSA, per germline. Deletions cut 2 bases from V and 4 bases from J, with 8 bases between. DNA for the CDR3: TGTGCCAGCAGCTTAAAGACGGGCACTGAAGCTTTCTTT. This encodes CASSLKTGTEAFF. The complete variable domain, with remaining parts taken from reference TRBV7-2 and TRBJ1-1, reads GAGVSQSPSNKVTEKGKDVELRCDPISGHTALYWYRQSLGQGLEFLIYFQGNSAPDKSGLPSDRFSAERTGGSVSTLTIQRTQQEDSAVYLCASSLKTGTEAFFGQGTRLTVV.

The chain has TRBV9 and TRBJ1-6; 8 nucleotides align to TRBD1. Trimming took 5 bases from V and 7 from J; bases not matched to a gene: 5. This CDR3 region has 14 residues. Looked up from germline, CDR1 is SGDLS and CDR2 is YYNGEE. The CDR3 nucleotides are TGTGCCAGCAGTGCGGACAGGGCAAATTCACCCCTCCACTTT. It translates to CASSADRANSPLHF.

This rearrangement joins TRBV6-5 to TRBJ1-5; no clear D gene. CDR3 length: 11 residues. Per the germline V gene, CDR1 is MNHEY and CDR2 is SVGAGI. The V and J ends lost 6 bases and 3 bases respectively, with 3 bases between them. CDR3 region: CASRDNQPQHF. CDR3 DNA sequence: TGTGCCAGCAGAGACAATCAGCCCCAGCATTTT.

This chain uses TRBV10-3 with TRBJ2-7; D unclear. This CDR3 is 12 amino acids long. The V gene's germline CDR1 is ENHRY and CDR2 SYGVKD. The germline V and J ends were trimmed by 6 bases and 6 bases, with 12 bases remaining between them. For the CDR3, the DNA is TGTGCCATCAGGGACGGCCCCGGCGAGCAGTACTTC. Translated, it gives CAIRDGPGEQYF.

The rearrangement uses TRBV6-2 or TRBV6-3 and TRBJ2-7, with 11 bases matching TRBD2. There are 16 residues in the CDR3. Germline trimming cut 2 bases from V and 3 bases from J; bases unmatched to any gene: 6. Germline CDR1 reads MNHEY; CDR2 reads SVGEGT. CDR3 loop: CASSYPPLAGDYEQYF. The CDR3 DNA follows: TGTGCCAGCAGTTACCCTCCACTAGCGGGAGACTACGAGCAGTACTTC.

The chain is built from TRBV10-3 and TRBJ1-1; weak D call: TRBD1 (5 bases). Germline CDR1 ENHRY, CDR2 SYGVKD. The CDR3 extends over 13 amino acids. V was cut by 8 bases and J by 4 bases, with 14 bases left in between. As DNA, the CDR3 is TGTGCCATCTGCAGGGAAAGAGGCACTGAAGCTTTCTTT. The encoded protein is CAICRERGTEAFF.

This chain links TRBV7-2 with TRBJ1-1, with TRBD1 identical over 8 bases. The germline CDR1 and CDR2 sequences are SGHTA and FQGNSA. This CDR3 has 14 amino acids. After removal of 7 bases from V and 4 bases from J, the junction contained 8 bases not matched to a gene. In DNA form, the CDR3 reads TGTGCCAGCACCTCCAGGGGGCGCGGCACTGAAGCTTTCTTT. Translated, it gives CASTSRGRGTEAFF. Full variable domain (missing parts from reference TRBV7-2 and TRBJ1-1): GAGVSQSPSNKVTEKGKDVELRCDPISGHTALYWYRQSLGQGLEFLIYFQGNSAPDKSGLPSDRFSAERTGGSVSTLTIQRTQQEDSAVYLCASTSRGRGTEAFFGQGTRLTVV.

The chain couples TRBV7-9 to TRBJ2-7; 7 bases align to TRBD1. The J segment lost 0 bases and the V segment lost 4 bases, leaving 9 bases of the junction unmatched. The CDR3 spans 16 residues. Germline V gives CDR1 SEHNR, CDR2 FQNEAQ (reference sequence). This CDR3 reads CASSSPLGQSSYEQYF. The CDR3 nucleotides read TGTGCCAGCAGCTCTCCCCTGGGACAGAGCTCCTACGAGCAGTACTTC.

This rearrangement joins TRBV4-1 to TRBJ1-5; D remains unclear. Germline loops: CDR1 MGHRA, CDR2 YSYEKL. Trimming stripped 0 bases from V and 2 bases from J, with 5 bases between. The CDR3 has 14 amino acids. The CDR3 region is CASSQEGGNQPQHF. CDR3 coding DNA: TGCGCCAGCAGCCAAGAGGGAGGCAATCAGCCCCAGCATTTT.

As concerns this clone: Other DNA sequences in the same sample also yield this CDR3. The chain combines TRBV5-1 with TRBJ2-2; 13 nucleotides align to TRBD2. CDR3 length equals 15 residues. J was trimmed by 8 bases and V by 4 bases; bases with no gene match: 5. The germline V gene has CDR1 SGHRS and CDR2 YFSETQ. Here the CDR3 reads CASSPTSGRTGELFF. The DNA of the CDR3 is TGCGCCAGCAGCCCGACTAGCGGGAGGACGGGGGAGCTGTTTTTT. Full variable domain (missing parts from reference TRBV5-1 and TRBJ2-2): KAGVTQTPRYLIKTRGQQVTLSCSPISGHRSVSWYQQTPGQGLQFLFEYFSETQRNKGNFPGRFSGRQFSNSRSEMNVSTLELGDSALYLCASSPTSGRTGELFFGEGSRLTVL.

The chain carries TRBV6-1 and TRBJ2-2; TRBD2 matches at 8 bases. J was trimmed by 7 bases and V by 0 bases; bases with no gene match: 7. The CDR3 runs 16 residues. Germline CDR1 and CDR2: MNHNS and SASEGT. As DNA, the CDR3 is TGTGCCAGCAGTGAAGCCTGGCGGGAGGCCCACGGGGAGCTGTTTTTT. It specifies CASSEAWREAHGELFF.